This TCR beta chain came from a study of blood T cell repertoires in COVID-19. The CDR3 is 15 residues long. V lost 0 bases and J lost 7; bases outside the gene matches: 5. Per germline, CDR1 SGDLS and CDR2 YYNGEE. The table came from immunoSEQ multiplex PCR; TCRdb's copy has only in-frame clones and leaves some out. The table shows 300,000 to 400,000 clones, with approximately 86% occurring only once. The sequence came from a woman between 40 and 55 years old with acute COVID-19. J is TRBJ2-1 and V is TRBV9; TRBD2 matches at 9 bases. Sequenced: PBMCs or T cells enriched from blood (not recorded which). The CDR3 protein is CASSVGLADGNEQFF. The CDR3 bases are TGTGCCAGCAGCGTAGGACTAGCGGACGGTAATGAGCAGTTCTTC.